The source of this TCR beta chain is a study of technical replicates of blood from a handful of donors. TCRdb's table, derived via immunoSEQ multiplex PCR, lists solely in-frame clones and lacks some. The sample holds around 83,000 clones; under 95% are singletons and the top ten take 0.26%. The CDR3 runs 12 residues. V lost 3 bases and J lost 0, with 3 bases in between. Germline V gene data show CDR1 as LGHNT and CDR2 as FRNRAP. The sequenced sample was T cells isolated from PBMCs. The sequence was obtained from a human donor in good health. This chain links TRBV12-5 with TRBJ2-7; unclear D gene. The CDR3 sequence: CASGFISYEQYF. CDR3 DNA: TGTGCTAGTGGTTTCATCTCCTACGAGCAGTACTTC.